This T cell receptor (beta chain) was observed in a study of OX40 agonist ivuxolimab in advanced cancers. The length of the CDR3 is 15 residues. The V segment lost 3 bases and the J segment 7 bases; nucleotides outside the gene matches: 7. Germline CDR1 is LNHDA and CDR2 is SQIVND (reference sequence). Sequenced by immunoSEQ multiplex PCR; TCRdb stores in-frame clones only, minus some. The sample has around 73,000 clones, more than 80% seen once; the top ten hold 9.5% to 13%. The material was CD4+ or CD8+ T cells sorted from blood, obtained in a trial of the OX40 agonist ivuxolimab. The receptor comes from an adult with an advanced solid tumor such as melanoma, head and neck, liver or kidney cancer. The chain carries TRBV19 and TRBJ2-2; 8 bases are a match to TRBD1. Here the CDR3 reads CASSIGTGFNGELFF. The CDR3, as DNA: TGTGCCAGTAGTATCGGGACAGGATTTAACGGGGAGCTGTTTTTT.